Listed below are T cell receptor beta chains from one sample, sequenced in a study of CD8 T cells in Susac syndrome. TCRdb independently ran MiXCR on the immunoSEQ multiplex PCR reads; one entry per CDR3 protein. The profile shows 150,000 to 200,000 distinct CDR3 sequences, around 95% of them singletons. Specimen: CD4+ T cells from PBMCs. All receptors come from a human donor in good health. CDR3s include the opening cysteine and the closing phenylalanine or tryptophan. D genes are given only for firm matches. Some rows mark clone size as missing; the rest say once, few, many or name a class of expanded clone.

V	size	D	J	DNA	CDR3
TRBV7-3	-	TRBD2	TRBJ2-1	TGTGCCAGCAGCTTAGGGACTAGGGGCAATGAGCAGTTCTTC	CASSLGTRGNEQFF
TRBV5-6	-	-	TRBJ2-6	TGTGCCAGCAGCCTTACAGGATTCTCTGGGGCCAACGTCCTGACTTTC	CASSLTGFSGANVLTF
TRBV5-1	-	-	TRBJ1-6	TGCGCCAGCAGCCTATCCGGGCCTGGGGTTTCACCCCTCCACTTT	CASSLSGPGVSPLHF
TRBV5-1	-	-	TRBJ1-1	TGCGCCAGCAGCCAATCCGCAGGGGAGGGCACTGAAGCTTTCTTT	CASSQSAGEGTEAFF
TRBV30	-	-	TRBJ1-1	TGTGCCTGGAATGGTGGGAGGATTTTCTTT	CAWNGGRIFF
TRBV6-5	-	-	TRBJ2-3	TGTGCCAGCAGTTTAGGGCCCCCTCGGACAGATACGCAGTATTTT	CASSLGPPRTDTQYF
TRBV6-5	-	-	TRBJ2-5	TGTGCCAGCAGTTCAGGAAGGATGTGGACTACGCCGCTGGAGACCCAGTACTTC	CASSSGRMWTTPLETQYF
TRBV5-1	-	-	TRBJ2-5	TGCGCCAGCAGCTTGTCGAACTCCGAAGAGACCCAGTACTTC	CASSLSNSEETQYF
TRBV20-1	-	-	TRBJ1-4	TGCAGTGCTAGCCCAGGGGATTGGGAAAAACTGTTTTTT	CSASPGDWEKLFF
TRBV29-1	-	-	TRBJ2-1	TGCAGCGTTGAAGTGAGCTCCTACAATGAGCAGTTCTTC	CSVEVSSYNEQFF
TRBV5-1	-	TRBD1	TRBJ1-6	TGCGCCAGCAGCTCCGGGACAGTTTATAATTCACCCCTCCACTTT	CASSSGTVYNSPLHF
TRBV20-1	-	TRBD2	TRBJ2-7	TGCAGTGCTAGAGATACTAGCGGGGGCACCTACGAGCAGTACTTC	CSARDTSGGTYEQYF
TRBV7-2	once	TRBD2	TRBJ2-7	TGTGCCAGCAGCCTTAGCGGGGGGGTCTCCTACGAGCAGTACTTC	CASSLSGGVSYEQYF
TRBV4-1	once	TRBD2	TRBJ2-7	TGCGCCAGCAGCCAATCCCGACTAGCTGAGTCCGAGCAGTACTTC	CASSQSRLAESEQYF
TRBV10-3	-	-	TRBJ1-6	TGTGCCATCAGTGACAGCCATAATTCACCCCTCCACTTT	CAISDSHNSPLHF
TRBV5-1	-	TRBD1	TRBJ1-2	TGCGCCAGTGGCTCCGGGGACAGGGCCTTTAACTATGGCTACACCTTC	CASGSGDRAFNYGYTF